The T cell receptor (beta chain) described here comes from a study of OX40 agonist ivuxolimab in advanced cancers. Across the study: Patients received ivuxolimab, an intravenous treatment, every 2 weeks at 0.01 to 10 mg/kg. A male proportion of 82.7% was recorded, with mean age around 64 years and range 23 to 79. Eligibility rules accepted prior anti-PD-1, anti-PD-L1 or anti-CTLA-4 therapy, and 40% had some.

This CDR3 is built from 13 residues. Per germline, CDR1 SGHTA and CDR2 FQGTGA. Trimming took 4 bases from V and 7 from J; bases not matched to a gene: 0. Method: immunoSEQ multiplex PCR; TCRdb's copy keeps in-frame clones and lacks some. The sample includes 55,000 to 70,000 clones, approximately 80% of them seen just once. Whole-study findings and limits: Certain nonresponding patients likewise had low normalized T-cell clonal expansion.

In this sample, this clone turned up once. Its specificity is not known. The TCR comes from an adult with an advanced solid tumor such as melanoma, head and neck, liver or kidney cancer. The V and J genes are TRBV7-3 and TRBJ2-1; TRBD2 matches at 11 bases. Sequencing was performed on CD4+ or CD8+ T cells sorted from blood, taken in a trial of the OX40 agonist ivuxolimab. The CDR3 is CASSWTSGNEQFF. CDR3 coding DNA: TGTGCCAGCAGCTGGACTAGCGGGAATGAGCAGTTCTTC.